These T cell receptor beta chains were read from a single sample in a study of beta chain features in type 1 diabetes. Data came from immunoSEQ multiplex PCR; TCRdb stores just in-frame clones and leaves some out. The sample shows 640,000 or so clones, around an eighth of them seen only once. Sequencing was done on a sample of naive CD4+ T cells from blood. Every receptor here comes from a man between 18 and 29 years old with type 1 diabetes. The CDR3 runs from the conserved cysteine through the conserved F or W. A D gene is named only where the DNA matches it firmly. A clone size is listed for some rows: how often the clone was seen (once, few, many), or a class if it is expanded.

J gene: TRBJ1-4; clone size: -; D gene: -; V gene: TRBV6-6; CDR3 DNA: TGTGCCAGCAGTTACCCGGGAGGCGGTGAAAAACTGTTTTTT; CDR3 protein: CASSYPGGGEKLFF
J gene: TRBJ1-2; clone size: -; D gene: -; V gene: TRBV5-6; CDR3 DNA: TGTGCCAGCAGCTTGTACCCAGAGAACTATGGCTACACCTTC; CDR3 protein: CASSLYPENYGYTF
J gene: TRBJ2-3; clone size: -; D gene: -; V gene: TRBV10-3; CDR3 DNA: TGTGCCATCAGTGCTGCGGGAAGCACAGATACGCAGTATTTT; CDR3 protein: CAISAAGSTDTQYF
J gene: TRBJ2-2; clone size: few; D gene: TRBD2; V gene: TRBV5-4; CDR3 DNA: TGTGCCAGCAGCTTGGGGCGGGGGGCCAGCGGGGAGCTGTTTTTT; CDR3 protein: CASSLGRGASGELFF
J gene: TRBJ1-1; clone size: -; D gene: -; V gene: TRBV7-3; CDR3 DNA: TGTGCCAGCAGCTTAGGAAGTGGGAGACGGACTAACACTGAAGCTTTCTTT; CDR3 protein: CASSLGSGRRTNTEAFF
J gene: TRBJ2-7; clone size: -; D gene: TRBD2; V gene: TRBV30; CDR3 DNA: TGTGCCTGGAACCCGGCGGGAGGGGGGTCCTACGAGCAGTACTTC; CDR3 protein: CAWNPAGGGSYEQYF
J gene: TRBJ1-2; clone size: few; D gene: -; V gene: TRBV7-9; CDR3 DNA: TGTGCCAGCAGCGGAAGTGGCTACACCTTC; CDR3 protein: CASSGSGYTF
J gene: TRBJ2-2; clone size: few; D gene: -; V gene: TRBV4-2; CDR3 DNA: TGTGCCAGCAGCCAAGGGGAGCATTTGGGGTCCGGGGAGCTGTTTTTT; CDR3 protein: CASSQGEHLGSGELFF
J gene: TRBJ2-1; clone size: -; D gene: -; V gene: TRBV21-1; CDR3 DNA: TGTGCCAGCAGAGGGGACAGACCCTACAATGAGCAGTTCTTC; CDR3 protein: CASRGDRPYNEQFF
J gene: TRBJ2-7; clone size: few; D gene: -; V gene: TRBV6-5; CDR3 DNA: TGTGCCAGCAGTTCTCCCGCAGGGTTAAACTACGAGCAGTACTTC; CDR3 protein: CASSSPAGLNYEQYF
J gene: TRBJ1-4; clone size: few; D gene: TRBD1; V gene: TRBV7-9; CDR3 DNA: TGTGCCAGCAGCCCGACAGGGATCTCGACTAATGAAAAACTGTTTTTT; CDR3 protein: CASSPTGISTNEKLFF
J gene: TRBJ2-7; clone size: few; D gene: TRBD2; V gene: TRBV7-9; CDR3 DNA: TGTGCCAGCAGCCACAGGGCGGGAGGGCCCCACGAGCAGTACTTC; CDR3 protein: CASSHRAGGPHEQYF
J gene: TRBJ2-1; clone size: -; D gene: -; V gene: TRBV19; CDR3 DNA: TGTGCCAGTAGTATCGGCACCCTCCTAGCCGGGGAGCAGTTCTTC; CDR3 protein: CASSIGTLLAGEQFF
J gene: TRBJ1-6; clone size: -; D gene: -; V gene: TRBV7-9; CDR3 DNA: TGTGCCAGCAGCTTATTCGACCGACCAAATTCACCCCTCCACTTT; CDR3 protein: CASSLFDRPNSPLHF
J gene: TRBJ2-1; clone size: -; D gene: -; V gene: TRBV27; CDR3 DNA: TGTGCCAGCACCAGACAGGGAGGTTTAGTCAATGAGCAGTTCTTC; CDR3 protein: CASTRQGGLVNEQFF
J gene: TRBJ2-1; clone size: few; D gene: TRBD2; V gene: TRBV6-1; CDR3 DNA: TGTGCCAGCAGTGAAATGGCGGGAGTGAAGAATGAGCAGTTCTTC; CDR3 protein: CASSEMAGVKNEQFF
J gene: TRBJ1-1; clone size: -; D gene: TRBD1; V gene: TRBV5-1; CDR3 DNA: TGCGCCAGCAGTAGGGGACAGCTGAACACTGAAGCTTTCTTT; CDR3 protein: CASSRGQLNTEAFF
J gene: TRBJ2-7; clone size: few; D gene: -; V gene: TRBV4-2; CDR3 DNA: TGTGCCAGCAGCCAAGATAACCTCAGCTACGAGCAGTACTTC; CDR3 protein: CASSQDNLSYEQYF
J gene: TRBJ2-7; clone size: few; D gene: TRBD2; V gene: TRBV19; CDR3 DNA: TGTGCCAGCTCCCGACCGGGAGGGGACTCCTACGAGCAGTACTTC; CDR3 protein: CASSRPGGDSYEQYF
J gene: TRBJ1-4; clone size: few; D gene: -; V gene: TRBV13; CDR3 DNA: TGTGCCAGCAGCTTGTGGAATGGCGGTGAAAAACTGTTTTTT; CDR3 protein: CASSLWNGGEKLFF
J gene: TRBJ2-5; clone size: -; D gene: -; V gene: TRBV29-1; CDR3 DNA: TGCAGCGGGGCGGACCAGAGTGAGACCCAGTACTTC; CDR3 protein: CSGADQSETQYF
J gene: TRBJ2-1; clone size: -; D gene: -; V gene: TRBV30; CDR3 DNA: TGTGCCTCGAGGGGTGGGCAGCAGTTCTTC; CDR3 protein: CASRGGQQFF
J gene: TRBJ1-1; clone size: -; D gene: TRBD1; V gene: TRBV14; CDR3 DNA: TGTGCCAGCAGCCGGATACAGGGGGCATCGGGCACTGAAGCTTTCTTT; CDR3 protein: CASSRIQGASGTEAFF
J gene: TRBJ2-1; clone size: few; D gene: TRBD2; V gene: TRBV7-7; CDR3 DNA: TGTGCTAGCAGCCCGACTAGCGGGGGGTTTAAATTCTTC; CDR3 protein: CASSPTSGGFKFF